This entry lists 22 T cell receptor beta chains sequenced from one sample in a study of cytomegalovirus exposure and HLA in healthy donors. With 60 Vbeta and 13 Jbeta primers, the PCR was carried out. Sequenced by immunoSEQ multiplex PCR; TCRdb stores in-frame clones only, minus some. The table shows roughly 93,000 clones, with over 70% occurring only once. Sample: PBMCs. Every receptor here comes from a man aged 18 to 29 in good health and CMV-seropositive.

This clone was seen a few times. The chain is built from TRBV2 and TRBJ2-5; TRBD1 matches 7 bases. Trimming at V came to 1 base and at J to 5 bases, leaving 7 bases not matched to a gene. This CDR3 is 15 amino acids long. In germline, CDR1 is SNHLY, CDR2 FYNNEI. CDR3 loop: CASSEGQTGRETQYF. CDR3 coding DNA: TGTGCCAGCAGTGAAGGCCAGACAGGGCGGGAGACCCAGTACTTC.

This chain links TRBV19 with TRBJ1-5; D is uncertain. The CDR3 runs to 16 residues. The germline V and J ends were trimmed by 0 bases and 5 bases, with 14 bases remaining between them. CDR1 is LNHDA, CDR2 SQIVND, per germline (reference sequence). The CDR3 nucleotides read TGTGCCAGTAGTATAGATCTTAGGCAGGTGGATCAGCCCCAGCATTTT. Translation gives CASSIDLRQVDQPQHF.

The CDR3 here is CASSPAGNEQFF. The CDR3 bases are TGTGCCAGTAGTCCAGCGGGCAATGAGCAGTTCTTC. The rearrangement joins TRBV19 to TRBJ2-1, with D possibly TRBD2 on 6 matching bases. Germline CDR1 reads LNHDA; CDR2 reads SQIVND (reference sequence). There are 12 residues in the CDR3. V was shortened by 5 bases and J by 6 bases, with 8 bases between the two germline ends.

The rearrangement links TRBV21-1 to TRBJ2-7; the table's D gene call, TRBD2, was not cross checked with the DNA. TRBV21-1 is classified as a pseudogene. The CDR3 sequence is 18 residues long. In DNA, the CDR3 is TGTGCCAGCAGCTTACCCGGGACTAGAGGGTTCGGGTCGTACGAGCAGTACTTC. Translating gives CASSLPGTRGFGSYEQYF.

The chain carries TRBV7-6 and TRBJ2-7; weak D call: TRBD2 (7 bases). The V end was cut by 5 bases, the J end by 4 bases, with 18 bases between. This CDR3 is built from 15 residues. Germline V gives CDR1 SGHVS, CDR2 FNYEAQ. CDR3 loop: CASSPPGGPMYEQYF. The CDR3 bases are TGTGCCAGCAGCCCTCCGGGGGGCCCTATGTACGAGCAGTACTTC.

The CDR3 loop is CAWSVYSGVGQPQHF. CDR3 nucleotides: TGTGCCTGGAGTGTATACTCAGGGGTGGGTCAGCCCCAGCATTTT. The chain uses TRBV30 and TRBJ1-5, with D tentatively TRBD1 (6 bases). The CDR3 has 15 amino acids. V dropped 0 bases and J dropped 6 bases, with 15 bases sitting between them. Germline values: CDR1 GTSNPN, CDR2 SVGIG (reference sequence).

The rearrangement joins TRBV5-1 to TRBJ2-2; D is perhaps TRBD2 (5 bases). The CDR3 is made up of 15 amino acids. CDR1 and CDR2 (germline): SGHRS, YFSETQ. V shed 0 bases and J shed 1 base, with 7 bases lying between them. The DNA for the CDR3 is TGCGCCAGCAGCTTGGCTCGGGGGAACACCGGGGAGCTGTTTTTT. It translates to CASSLARGNTGELFF.

The DNA for the CDR3 is TGTGCCAGCAGCTCAGGACTAGCGGGGACCGCAGATACGCAGTATTTT. Amino acid sequence: CASSSGLAGTADTQYF. V and J are TRBV7-3 and TRBJ2-3, with 12 bases aligning to TRBD2. In germline, CDR1 is SGHTA, CDR2 FQGTGA. The V gene end was trimmed by 4 bases and the J gene end by 4 bases; junction bases not matched to a gene: 6. This CDR3 spans 16 amino acids. The entire variable domain, with the rest obtained from reference TRBV7-3 and TRBJ2-3, is as follows: GAGVSQTPSNKVTEKGKYVELRCDPISGHTALYWYRQSLGQGPEFLIYFQGTGAADDSGLPNDRFFAVRPEGSVSTLKIQRTERGDSAVYLCASSSGLAGTADTQYFGPGTRLTVL.

The chain employs TRBV27 and TRBJ1-4; a possible D gene is TRBD1 (5 bases). The CDR3 has 14 residues. Trimming removed 5 bases at V and 3 bases at J, with 10 bases between. Germline V gene data show CDR1 as MNHEY and CDR2 as SMNVEV (reference sequence). Written as DNA, the CDR3 is TGTGCCAGCAGTCCCCGGGGGGCTAATGAAAAACTGTTTTTT. Translation gives CASSPRGANEKLFF.

In this sample, this clone turned up a few times. The V gene is TRBV18, the J gene TRBJ1-4; 9 bases agree with TRBD1. Looked up from germline, CDR1 is KGHSH and CDR2 is LQKENI. The CDR3 loop spans 14 amino acids. After removal of 4 bases from V and 5 bases from J, the junction contained 2 bases not matched to a gene. This CDR3 is CASSLGTGNEKLFF. The DNA of the CDR3 is TGTGCCAGCTCACTTGGGACAGGGAATGAAAAACTGTTTTTT.

This chain links TRBV25-1 with TRBJ1-1, with D possibly matching TRBD1 (6 bases). The CDR3 has 13 residues. Trimming shortened V by 4 bases and J by 4 bases, and 10 bases separated the two germline ends. Germline V gives CDR1 MGHDK, CDR2 SYGVNS. The CDR3 coding sequence is TGTGCCAGCAGTGTTACAGGGAGCACTGAAGCTTTCTTT. This codes for CASSVTGSTEAFF.

This chain joins TRBV4-1 and TRBJ2-3, with 9 bases matching TRBD2. The CDR3 contains 19 residues. Germline V gives CDR1 MGHRA, CDR2 YSYEKL. The V and J ends lost 1 base and 5 bases, in that order; junction bases with no gene match: 16. The CDR3 bases are TGCGCCAGCAGCCAAGGACTAGTCGTCGGCGGGGGGGTCAAAGATACGCAGTATTTT. As protein: CASSQGLVVGGGVKDTQYF.

V and J are TRBV27 and TRBJ2-1; 7 nucleotides match TRBD2. In germline, CDR1 is MNHEY, CDR2 SMNVEV (reference sequence). The CDR3 runs to 13 residues. The V segment lost 2 bases and the J segment 13 bases; nucleotides outside the gene matches: 8. The CDR3 is CASSLLADSRQFF. Written as DNA, the CDR3 is TGTGCCAGCAGTTTACTAGCGGACTCGAGACAGTTCTTC.

This clone was picked up one time. CDR3 sequence (DNA): TGTGCCAGCAGCTTACAGGGGGCCAATCAGCCCCAGCATTTT. As protein: CASSLQGANQPQHF. The rearrangement joins TRBV5-4 to TRBJ1-5; 9 bases align to TRBD1. With 2 bases clipped from V and 3 bases from J, the junction kept 0 bases outside the gene matches. The CDR3 sequence is 14 residues long. Germline V gives CDR1 SGHNT, CDR2 YYREEE (reference sequence).

This clone was recorded only once. This sequence joins TRBV5-6 and TRBJ1-2; D remains unclear. V was pared by 0 bases and J by 3 bases, with 12 bases between. The CDR3 has 15 residues. Germline V gene data show CDR1 as SGHDT and CDR2 as YYEEEE. The CDR3 region is CASSLVRLRDYGYTF. DNA for the CDR3: TGTGCCAGCAGCTTGGTTAGACTGAGGGACTATGGCTACACCTTC.

The chain recombines TRBV5-4 with TRBJ1-3, with D uncertain. The CDR3 has 13 amino acids. Trimming took 6 bases from V and 1 from J, leaving 8 bases between them. Germline CDR1 reads SGHNT; CDR2 reads YYREEE (reference sequence). The chain's CDR3 is CASTSGSGNTIYF. CDR3 nucleotide sequence: TGTGCCAGCACGTCGGGGTCTGGAAACACCATATATTTT.

The chain uses TRBV5-6 and TRBJ2-1; 10 bases are shared with TRBD2. Per germline, CDR1 SGHDT and CDR2 YYEEEE. The CDR3 is 17 residues long. Germline trimming cut 4 bases from V and 0 bases from J; bases unmatched to any gene: 7. The CDR3 bases are TGTGCCAGCAGCCCTGGGGCTAGCGGGAGCTCCTACAATGAGCAGTTCTTC. Translated: CASSPGASGSSYNEQFF. Full variable domain (remainder filled in from reference TRBV5-6 and TRBJ2-1): DAGVTQSPTHLIKTRGQQVTLRCSPKSGHDTVSWYQQALGQGPQFIFQYYEEEERQRGNFPDRFSGHQFPNYSSELNVNALLLGDSALYLCASSPGASGSSYNEQFFGPGTRLTVL.

The rearrangement joins TRBV10-3 to TRBJ1-5; 7 positions agree with TRBD1. V was pared by 2 bases and J by 3 bases, with 4 bases of the junction left unmatched. The CDR3 is 15 residues long. Germline V lookup: CDR1 ENHRY, CDR2 SYGVKD. CDR3 sequence (DNA): TGTGCCATCAGTGAGCGACAGGGAATCAATCAGCCCCAGCATTTT. It is translated as CAISERQGINQPQHF.

In this sample, this clone turned up once. The chain employs TRBV30 and TRBJ1-3; TRBD1 matches 8 bases. The V gene end was trimmed by 3 bases and the J gene end by 3 bases; junction bases not matched to a gene: 4. The CDR3 is 14 residues long. Germline lookup yields CDR1 GTSNPN and CDR2 SVGIG (reference sequence). CDR3 loop: CAWRDDRGGNTIYF. As DNA, the CDR3 is TGTGCCTGGAGAGACGACAGGGGTGGAAACACCATATATTTT.

The chain recombines TRBV7-2 with TRBJ1-5, with TRBD1 identical over 7 bases. The CDR3 loop spans 15 amino acids. V dropped 8 bases and J dropped 4; count of bases not matched to a gene: 11. Germline lookup yields CDR1 SGHTA and CDR2 FQGNSA. In DNA, the CDR3 is TGTGCCAGCGGGACCCAGGGGGGCACTAATCAGCCCCAGCATTTT. Translation: CASGTQGGTNQPQHF.

V is TRBV7-9 and J is TRBJ2-7; no definite D call. V was trimmed by 6 bases and J by 2 bases, leaving 8 bases between them. This CDR3 contains 12 residues. CDR1 is SEHNR, CDR2 FQNEAQ, per germline (reference sequence). CDR3 amino acids: CASSSSPYEQYF. Written as DNA, the CDR3 is TGTGCCAGCAGTTCCAGTCCCTACGAGCAGTACTTC.

This chain's CDR3 is CSARDQGEQFF. In DNA form, the CDR3 reads TGCAGTGCTAGAGACCAGGGAGAGCAGTTCTTC. This chain connects TRBV20-1 to TRBJ2-1; a possible D gene is TRBD1 (5 bases). The CDR3 spans 11 residues. Per germline, CDR1 DFQATT and CDR2 SNEGSKA (reference sequence). The ends were cut back, 0 bases at V and 10 bases at J, with 7 bases in the middle.